This TCR beta chain comes out of a study of blood T cell repertoires in COVID-19. At the level of the study: From T cells, B-cell-depleted T cells, or PBMCs came the material, which was cDNA or gDNA.

In the study's own analysis: Reference gene primers were amplified, and this amplification served to estimate nucleated cell counts. Sequencing used immunoSEQ multiplex PCR; TCRdb keeps in-frame clones, though not all of them. For V, J and clone size, that table is used; D and trimming come from the DNA. The sample contains a few hundred thousand clones, around 87% of which appear only once. Participant ages covered roughly 18 to 89 years across about two dozen US areas. The V gene lost 8 bases and the J gene lost 3 bases, with 13 bases spanning the gap. This CDR3 region has 13 residues. Germline V gene sequence: CDR1 MNHEY, CDR2 SVGAGI.

The chain links TRBV6-5 to TRBJ1-1; D is ambiguous. Sequenced input: PBMCs or T cells enriched from blood (not recorded which). The receptor comes from a man in his forties or fifties in a cohort exposed to, infected with or recovered from COVID-19 (not recorded which). The DNA of the CDR3 is TGTGCCAGCGCACCACAGTTGCACACTGAAGCTTTCTTT. The encoded protein is CASAPQLHTEAFF.